This is a list of T cell receptor beta chains from one sample in a study of cytomegalovirus exposure and HLA in healthy donors. TCRdb keeps only in-frame clones here, not all; method: immunoSEQ multiplex PCR. Found here are 200,000 to 300,000 clones, approximately 87% of them singletons; the top ten hold about 2.5%. The sample taken for sequencing was PBMCs. The receptors stem from a man younger than 35 in good health and CMV-seronegative. Both conserved end residues are part of each CDR3. The D gene is left open where the match is weak. Only part of the rows carry a size: once, few, many, or a class if the clone is expanded.

clone size,V gene,D gene,J gene,CDR3 DNA,CDR3 protein
NA,TRBV9,NA,TRBJ2-1,TGTGCCAGCAGCGTCGAGGTGGGGGGGCATGAGCAGTTCTTC,CASSVEVGGHEQFF
few,TRBV7-2,TRBD1,TRBJ2-7,TGTGCCAGCAGCCGAACTCAGGGGGCTTACGAGCAGTACTTC,CASSRTQGAYEQYF
NA,TRBV28,NA,TRBJ2-5,TGTGCCAGCACGCAGGGCCCAGAGACCCAGTACTTC,CASTQGPETQYF
NA,TRBV7-9,TRBD2,TRBJ2-1,TGTGCCAGCAGCGGACTAGCGGGCGACAATGAGCAGTTCTTC,CASSGLAGDNEQFF
NA,TRBV27,NA,TRBJ1-5,TGTGCCAGCAGTCCTTTGCAGGGTCACCATCAGCCCCAGCATTTT,CASSPLQGHHQPQHF
NA,TRBV27,TRBD1,TRBJ1-1,TGTGCCAGCAGTTCACAGGGGGCCGGGGGGGCTGAAGCTTTCTTT,CASSSQGAGGAEAFF
NA,TRBV11-2,TRBD1,TRBJ2-5,TGTGCCAGCAGCCCCCGGGACAGCAGAGAGACCCAGTACTTC,CASSPRDSRETQYF
NA,TRBV27,TRBD2,TRBJ2-5,TGTGCCAGCAGCCCCGGGACTAGCGGGGGTCAAGAGACCCAGTACTTC,CASSPGTSGGQETQYF
NA,TRBV4-3,TRBD2,TRBJ2-1,TGCGCCAGCAGCCAAGATGGTGCTAGCGGGAGTGATGAGCAGTTCTTC,CASSQDGASGSDEQFF
NA,TRBV29-1,TRBD1,TRBJ2-5,TGCAGCGGAAGACAGGGGGAAGAGACCCAGTACTTC,CSGRQGEETQYF
NA,TRBV19,NA,TRBJ1-2,TGTGCCAGTAGTATAGTAGGGGTCGGTGGCTACACCTTC,CASSIVGVGGYTF
NA,TRBV5-4,TRBD2,TRBJ2-1,TGTGCCAGCAGCGTGCCGACTAGCGGCTCCTACAATGAGCAGTTCTTC,CASSVPTSGSYNEQFF
NA,TRBV5-6,NA,TRBJ1-4,TGTGCCAGCAGTTTATTCGTCGGGAGGGATGAAAAACTGTTTTTT,CASSLFVGRDEKLFF
few,TRBV10-1,TRBD2,TRBJ2-3,TGCGCGCACTGGGGACGGCGGGGGGATACGCAGTATTTT,CAHWGRRGDTQYF
NA,TRBV14,TRBD2,TRBJ2-7,TGTGCCAGCCCTGACCCTTGCGGGGGGCAACGCTCCTACGAGCAGTACTTC,CASPDPCGGQRSYEQYF
NA,TRBV6-6,NA,TRBJ2-1,TGTGCCAGCAGTTACCCTTATGAGATTCCAAATGAGCAGTTCTTC,CASSYPYEIPNEQFF
NA,TRBV30,NA,TRBJ2-1,TGTGCCTGGAGTTTACGGGGGACGATTTACAATGAGCAGTTCTTC,CAWSLRGTIYNEQFF
NA,TRBV10-2,NA,TRBJ2-7,TGCGCCAGCAACTTAGCCGTGTCCGTTGGCGAGCAGTACTTC,CASNLAVSVGEQYF
once,TRBV9,TRBD2,TRBJ2-5,TGTGCCAGCAGCGGGGGGGCTAGCGGGCAAGAGACCCAGTACTTC,CASSGGASGQETQYF
once,TRBV4-3,TRBD1,TRBJ2-3,TGCGCCAGCAGCCTTGAGAGACAGGGAGCAGATACGCAGTATTTT,CASSLERQGADTQYF
NA,TRBV15,NA,TRBJ1-3,TGTGCCACCAGACCCGGGGGGCGTGGAAACACCATATATTTT,CATRPGGRGNTIYF
few,TRBV5-1,NA,TRBJ2-2,TGCGCCAGCAGCGAAACAATGAACACCGGGGAGCTGTTTTTT,CASSETMNTGELFF